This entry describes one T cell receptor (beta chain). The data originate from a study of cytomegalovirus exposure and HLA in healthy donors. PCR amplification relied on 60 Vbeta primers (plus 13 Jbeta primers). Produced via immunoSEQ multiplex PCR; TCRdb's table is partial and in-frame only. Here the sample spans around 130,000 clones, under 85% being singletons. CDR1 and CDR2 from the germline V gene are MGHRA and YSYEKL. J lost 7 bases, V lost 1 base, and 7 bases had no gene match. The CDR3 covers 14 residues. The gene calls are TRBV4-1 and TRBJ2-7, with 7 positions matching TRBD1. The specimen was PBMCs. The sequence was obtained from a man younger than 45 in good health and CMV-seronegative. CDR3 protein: CASSQGARGREQYF. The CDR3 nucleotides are TGCGCCAGCAGCCAAGGAGCGAGGGGGCGTGAGCAGTACTTC.